A single TCR beta chain is shown here with its context. No antigen is known for it. This record belongs to a study of early stage breast cancer tumors. Study summary: Invasive lobular carcinomas made up about 35% of the 12 ER+/PR+/HER2- tumors. Approximately 10-fold was the mean read coverage per sample. Points from the study as a whole: In about 90% of the 16 patients, blood comparison separated tumor from normal breast.

In germline, CDR1 is MNHNS, CDR2 SASEGT. The CDR3 is 13 amino acids. Trimming left V 3 bases short and J 2 bases short, with 5 bases between. Blood replicates held 0.5 ug DNA, tumor or normal breast about 1.5 ug, two each. Sequencing used immunoSEQ multiplex PCR; TCRdb keeps in-frame clones, though not all of them. The sample lists 25,000 to 30,000 clones, around 70% occurring once. The sequenced sample was blood. The sequence derives from a person between 45 and 65 years old with breast cancer. The chain employs TRBV6-1 and TRBJ1-5; D gene uncertain. The CDR3 loop reads CASSEGGNQPQHF. CDR3 coding DNA: TGTGCCAGCAGTGAGGGAGGCAATCAGCCCCAGCATTTT.